The T cell receptor beta chain described here comes from a study of cytomegalovirus exposure and HLA in healthy donors. Use of 60 Vbeta and 13 Jbeta primers characterized the PCR. In the authors' methods: In a later analysis, the count reached about 80 million unique TCR beta chains, with about 9.9 million shared. The protocol was immunoSEQ multiplex PCR, while the TCRdb copy is restricted to in-frame clones and leaves out a portion. The V and J calls and clone size come from that table; D and trimming were worked out from the DNA. Of around 150,000 clones listed, around 78% are singletons. About this clone: Its antigen is still unknown.

Study-level findings and limits: Investigators reported under 200 TCR beta chains as tied to cytomegalovirus. The number of N-insertions in an Asian-associated ancestry cluster was reportedly below the approximately 700-donor mean in a later analysis.

The CDR3 covers 13 residues. CDR1 is SGHNT and CDR2 is YENEEA in the germline V gene. Between the trimmed V and J ends, which lost 4 bases and 8 bases, there was a span of 11 bases. Input material: PBMCs. The source is a woman in her thirties or forties in good health and CMV-seronegative. This rearrangement joins TRBV11-3 to TRBJ1-4, with D unresolved. This CDR3 is CASSSQTGEKLFF. CDR3 DNA: TGTGCCAGCAGCTCCCAGACGGGGGAAAAACTGTTTTTT.